Below, one T cell receptor beta chain is given with its context. Its specificity is not known. Profiled with immunoSEQ multiplex PCR; TCRdb holds only in-frame clones, not every one. The sample lists about 2.4 million clones; more than 80% were seen once. The source of the sample is a study of shared clonotypes between healthy human individuals. Whole-study context: The study enrolled a couple of women and three men aged 18 to 49.

Study results and caveats: Only blood was sampled, and tissue TCR repertoires likely differ from blood ones. In general, naive subsets displayed greater estimated richness than memory subsets did.

Splitting of CD4+ cells produced CD45RA+ naive and CD45RA-negative memory subsets. This CDR3 comprises 14 residues. V was trimmed by 3 bases and J by 3 bases, leaving 14 bases between them. The germline CDR1 and CDR2 sequences are GTSNPN and SVGIG (reference sequence). The TCR sequence derives from a man between 18 and 35 years old in good health. The chain links TRBV30 to TRBJ1-2; D is possibly TRBD1 (5 bases). The sample was naive CD4+ T cells sorted from blood. Subset: CD45RA+ positively selected. CDR3 protein: CAWRKREGDYGYTF. CDR3 nucleotide sequence: TGTGCCTGGAGAAAAAGGGAAGGGGACTATGGCTACACCTTC.